A selection of T cell receptor beta chains follows, all from one sample in a study of blood T cells in healthy people across ages. TCRdb fed the 5' RACE reads into MiXCR, producing one record per CDR3 protein. The repertoire consists of over 1.5 million distinct CDR3 sequences, with roughly 52% occurring once and the leading ten covering around 2.1%. The material sequenced was blood. The receptors come from a woman in her thirties or forties in good health. Both conserved end residues are part of each CDR3. A D gene is named only where the DNA matches it firmly. A row's size may be missing; if present it is once, few, many or a size class.

j_call: TRBJ1-2; clone_size: NA; d_call: NA; v_call: TRBV11-2; cdr3_nt: TGTGCCAGCAGCTCGGACAGTAATTCACCCCTCACCTTC; cdr3_aa: CASSSDSNSPLTF
j_call: TRBJ2-7; clone_size: NA; d_call: TRBD2; v_call: TRBV27; cdr3_nt: TGTGCCAGCAGTAACAGACTAGCCCCCTACAATGAGCAGTACTTC; cdr3_aa: CASSNRLAPYNEQYF
j_call: TRBJ1-5; clone_size: NA; d_call: NA; v_call: TRBV5-6; cdr3_nt: TGTGCCAGCAGCGCCGGGGTCATGAATCAGCCCCAGCATTTT; cdr3_aa: CASSAGVMNQPQHF
j_call: TRBJ1-5; clone_size: once; d_call: TRBD1; v_call: TRBV15; cdr3_nt: TGTGCCACCAGTGACAGGGTGTCAGAGCCCCAGCATTTT; cdr3_aa: CATSDRVSEPQHF
j_call: TRBJ2-3; clone_size: NA; d_call: TRBD1; v_call: TRBV11-2; cdr3_nt: TGTGCCAGCACTTTTTACAGGGGGCTATCAGATACGCAGTATTTT; cdr3_aa: CASTFYRGLSDTQYF
j_call: TRBJ2-5; clone_size: NA; d_call: NA; v_call: TRBV5-1; cdr3_nt: TGCGCCAGCAGCTGGGGCCCAGGACGAGAGACCCAGTACTTC; cdr3_aa: CASSWGPGRETQYF
j_call: TRBJ2-1; clone_size: NA; d_call: TRBD2; v_call: TRBV18; cdr3_nt: TGTGCCAGCTCACCGAGGACTAGCGGGGTTCTTGGGGAGCAGTTCTTC; cdr3_aa: CASSPRTSGVLGEQFF
j_call: TRBJ2-5; clone_size: NA; d_call: TRBD2; v_call: TRBV27; cdr3_nt: TGTGCCAGCAGTCCGCGGACTAGCGGGGTGGAAGAGACCCAGTACTTC; cdr3_aa: CASSPRTSGVEETQYF
j_call: TRBJ2-3; clone_size: NA; d_call: NA; v_call: TRBV12-3/TRBV12-4; cdr3_nt: TGTGCCAGCGGAACCCCGGGGGATACGCAGTATTTT; cdr3_aa: CASGTPGDTQYF
j_call: TRBJ2-1; clone_size: NA; d_call: NA; v_call: TRBV29-1; cdr3_nt: TGCAGCGTTGAAACTCAGCTCTCGAGCTCCTACAATGAGCAGTTCTTC; cdr3_aa: CSVETQLSSSYNEQFF
j_call: TRBJ1-2; clone_size: NA; d_call: TRBD1; v_call: TRBV20-1; cdr3_nt: TGCAGTGCTAGAGGTCAGGGGGACAATGGCTACACCTTC; cdr3_aa: CSARGQGDNGYTF
j_call: TRBJ2-3; clone_size: few; d_call: NA; v_call: TRBV4-2; cdr3_nt: TGTGCCAGCAGCCAAGATAAGGGCGGGGTCAGCACAGATACGCAGTATTTT; cdr3_aa: CASSQDKGGVSTDTQYF
j_call: TRBJ2-3; clone_size: NA; d_call: NA; v_call: TRBV6-5; cdr3_nt: TGTGCCAGCAGTTACATGGGATCGATAACAGATACGCAGTATTTT; cdr3_aa: CASSYMGSITDTQYF
j_call: TRBJ2-1; clone_size: NA; d_call: NA; v_call: TRBV7-2; cdr3_nt: TGTGCCAGCAGAAAAGGGGGTGGGACCACCCTTGGCAGTGAGCAGTTCTTC; cdr3_aa: CASRKGGGTTLGSEQFF
j_call: TRBJ2-7; clone_size: NA; d_call: TRBD1; v_call: TRBV6-6; cdr3_nt: TGTGCCAGCAGTTCCGACAGGGCAACCCTTCATGAGCAGTACTTC; cdr3_aa: CASSSDRATLHEQYF
j_call: TRBJ2-1; clone_size: NA; d_call: TRBD2; v_call: TRBV4-2; cdr3_nt: TGTGCCAGCAGCCAAGGGAGCGGGGGGACGAGTGAGCAGTTCTTC; cdr3_aa: CASSQGSGGTSEQFF
j_call: TRBJ1-2; clone_size: NA; d_call: TRBD1; v_call: TRBV7-8; cdr3_nt: TGTGCCAGCAGCTTAGGTGGACAGGGGGCCGATAACTATGGCTACACCTTC; cdr3_aa: CASSLGGQGADNYGYTF
j_call: TRBJ2-1; clone_size: NA; d_call: NA; v_call: TRBV20-1; cdr3_nt: TGCAGTGCTCCGACAGAACATTCCCTCAATGAGCAGTTCTTC; cdr3_aa: CSAPTEHSLNEQFF
j_call: TRBJ2-5; clone_size: NA; d_call: NA; v_call: TRBV20-1; cdr3_nt: TGCAGTGCTAGTACAATCAACAGAAAAGAGACCCAGTACTTC; cdr3_aa: CSASTINRKETQYF
j_call: TRBJ1-2; clone_size: once; d_call: NA; v_call: TRBV5-8; cdr3_nt: TGTGCCAGCAGCCCATACAGGGTTCACGGCTATGGCTACACCTTC; cdr3_aa: CASSPYRVHGYGYTF
j_call: TRBJ1-4; clone_size: NA; d_call: NA; v_call: TRBV29-1; cdr3_nt: TGCAGCGTTGGTCAGCGTAATGAAAAACTGTTTTTT; cdr3_aa: CSVGQRNEKLFF
j_call: TRBJ2-1; clone_size: NA; d_call: TRBD1; v_call: TRBV28; cdr3_nt: TGTGCCAGCCACCGCTCGGGACAGGGGATTTTTGGTGAGCAGTTCTTC; cdr3_aa: CASHRSGQGIFGEQFF
j_call: TRBJ2-3; clone_size: NA; d_call: TRBD1; v_call: TRBV11-2; cdr3_nt: TGTGCCAGCAGCTTCAGGGGGCTAGGGGCAGATACGCAGTATTTT; cdr3_aa: CASSFRGLGADTQYF
j_call: TRBJ1-2; clone_size: NA; d_call: NA; v_call: TRBV6-6; cdr3_nt: TGTGCCAGCAGTGTATTGGGGGGGCGCGCTAGTTATGGCTACACCTTC; cdr3_aa: CASSVLGGRASYGYTF
j_call: TRBJ1-2; clone_size: few; d_call: NA; v_call: TRBV28; cdr3_nt: TGTGCCGATAGGGTGGGCGCCTATGGCTACACCTTC; cdr3_aa: CADRVGAYGYTF
j_call: TRBJ2-5; clone_size: NA; d_call: NA; v_call: TRBV12-3/TRBV12-4; cdr3_nt: TGTGCCAGCACCTCTACCTTTGACGGGCAAGAGACCCAGTACTTC; cdr3_aa: CASTSTFDGQETQYF
j_call: TRBJ2-3; clone_size: NA; d_call: NA; v_call: TRBV20-1; cdr3_nt: TGCAGTGCTAGAGAGCCTTGGGGGACAGATACGCAGTATTTT; cdr3_aa: CSAREPWGTDTQYF
j_call: TRBJ2-5; clone_size: NA; d_call: NA; v_call: TRBV7-3; cdr3_nt: TGTGCCAGCAAACTCAGCTACAACCAAGAGACCCAGTACTTC; cdr3_aa: CASKLSYNQETQYF
j_call: TRBJ2-6; clone_size: few; d_call: NA; v_call: TRBV7-6; cdr3_nt: TGTGCCAGCAGCTTAGCGAGGGGGGCCAACGTCCTGACTTTC; cdr3_aa: CASSLARGANVLTF
j_call: TRBJ2-5; clone_size: NA; d_call: NA; v_call: TRBV7-2; cdr3_nt: TGTGCCAGCAGCTTAGATGGGAGGAGTACGGAGACCCAGTACTTC; cdr3_aa: CASSLDGRSTETQYF
j_call: TRBJ1-2; clone_size: NA; d_call: NA; v_call: TRBV27; cdr3_nt: TGTGCCAGCAGGATAGGCCCAGGAGATGGCTACACCTTC; cdr3_aa: CASRIGPGDGYTF
j_call: TRBJ2-5; clone_size: NA; d_call: NA; v_call: TRBV10-3; cdr3_nt: TGTGCCATCAGTCAGGGCGGGGAGACCCAGTACTTC; cdr3_aa: CAISQGGETQYF
j_call: TRBJ2-5; clone_size: few; d_call: TRBD1; v_call: TRBV9; cdr3_nt: TGTGCCAGCAGCGGACAGGGGGGTATCGAGACCCAGTACTTC; cdr3_aa: CASSGQGGIETQYF
j_call: TRBJ2-5; clone_size: NA; d_call: NA; v_call: TRBV4-2; cdr3_nt: TGTGCCAGCAGCCAACCCTTGGGGGGTGAGACCCAGTACTTC; cdr3_aa: CASSQPLGGETQYF
j_call: TRBJ1-2; clone_size: NA; d_call: NA; v_call: TRBV4-3; cdr3_nt: TGCGCCAGCAGCCAAGATTGGGGTCAGGGAGGGCCTAACTATGGCTACACCTTC; cdr3_aa: CASSQDWGQGGPNYGYTF
j_call: TRBJ2-7; clone_size: few; d_call: NA; v_call: TRBV25-1; cdr3_nt: TGTGCCAGTGGGCTCCAATACGAGCAGTACTTC; cdr3_aa: CASGLQYEQYF
j_call: TRBJ1-5; clone_size: NA; d_call: NA; v_call: TRBV19; cdr3_nt: TGTGCCAGTAGTCTGGGTTGGAATCAGCCCCAGCATTTT; cdr3_aa: CASSLGWNQPQHF
j_call: TRBJ1-2; clone_size: NA; d_call: NA; v_call: TRBV6-6; cdr3_nt: TGTGCCAGCAGACCTCTTTCAGGGATCGAAAACTATGGCTACACCTTC; cdr3_aa: CASRPLSGIENYGYTF
j_call: TRBJ1-5; clone_size: NA; d_call: NA; v_call: TRBV5-5; cdr3_nt: TGTGCCAGCAGCGACGGAGATCAGCCCCAGCATTTT; cdr3_aa: CASSDGDQPQHF
j_call: TRBJ2-7; clone_size: NA; d_call: NA; v_call: TRBV11-2; cdr3_nt: TGTGCCAGCAGCCTCGGAAGGGGACTGGCCGAGCAGTACTTC; cdr3_aa: CASSLGRGLAEQYF
j_call: TRBJ2-5; clone_size: NA; d_call: TRBD2; v_call: TRBV7-8; cdr3_nt: TGTGCCAGCAGCACCCGACTAGCGGGGGGACAAGAGACCCAGTACTTC; cdr3_aa: CASSTRLAGGQETQYF
j_call: TRBJ2-1; clone_size: NA; d_call: TRBD2; v_call: TRBV3-1; cdr3_nt: TGTGCCAGCAGCCAAGGCGGGAGCTCCTACAATGAGCAGTTCTTC; cdr3_aa: CASSQGGSSYNEQFF
j_call: TRBJ2-1; clone_size: NA; d_call: NA; v_call: TRBV7-9; cdr3_nt: TGTGCCAGCAGCCCGACTAGTGGGGCCTTTCGCTCCTACAATGAGCAGTTCTTC; cdr3_aa: CASSPTSGAFRSYNEQFF
j_call: TRBJ2-3; clone_size: NA; d_call: TRBD2; v_call: TRBV9; cdr3_nt: TGTGCCGGCAGCGCGACTAGCGGGGGGACAGATACGCAGTATTTT; cdr3_aa: CAGSATSGGTDTQYF
j_call: TRBJ2-7; clone_size: NA; d_call: TRBD1; v_call: TRBV10-3; cdr3_nt: TGTGCCATCAGTGATACGGGACAGAACTACGAGCAGTACTTC; cdr3_aa: CAISDTGQNYEQYF
j_call: TRBJ2-5; clone_size: NA; d_call: TRBD2; v_call: TRBV12-3/TRBV12-4; cdr3_nt: TGTGCCAGCAGTAAACTAGCGGTTGGTGGGAATGAGCAGTACTTC; cdr3_aa: CASSKLAVGGNEQYF
j_call: TRBJ2-7; clone_size: NA; d_call: NA; v_call: TRBV5-4; cdr3_nt: TGTGCCAGCAGCTTGGCCGAAGGTCCGGAGCAGTACTTC; cdr3_aa: CASSLAEGPEQYF
j_call: TRBJ2-5; clone_size: few; d_call: NA; v_call: TRBV11-2; cdr3_nt: TGTGCCAGCAGCTTAGATAGTTTACGTCGAGGTTTCCAAGAGACCCAGTACTTC; cdr3_aa: CASSLDSLRRGFQETQYF
j_call: TRBJ2-7; clone_size: few; d_call: NA; v_call: TRBV6-2/TRBV6-3; cdr3_nt: TGTGCCAGCAGGACAATACAGGGAAGAGGGTACGAGCAGTACTTC; cdr3_aa: CASRTIQGRGYEQYF
j_call: TRBJ1-4; clone_size: NA; d_call: TRBD1; v_call: TRBV7-2; cdr3_nt: TGTGCCAGCAGCCTTAGTAGGGGGCCTAATGAAAAACTGTTTTTT; cdr3_aa: CASSLSRGPNEKLFF
j_call: TRBJ2-1; clone_size: NA; d_call: NA; v_call: TRBV29-1; cdr3_nt: TGCAGCATAAGACTGGTCAATGAGCAGTTCTTC; cdr3_aa: CSIRLVNEQFF
j_call: TRBJ1-5; clone_size: NA; d_call: NA; v_call: TRBV2; cdr3_nt: TGTGCCAGCAGTGAAAACTATAGCAATCAGCCCCAGCATTTT; cdr3_aa: CASSENYSNQPQHF
j_call: TRBJ2-1; clone_size: NA; d_call: NA; v_call: TRBV6-2/TRBV6-3; cdr3_nt: TGTGCCAGCAACGATCACCGCAATGAGCAGTTCTTC; cdr3_aa: CASNDHRNEQFF
j_call: TRBJ2-1; clone_size: few; d_call: TRBD1; v_call: TRBV7-7; cdr3_nt: TGTGCTAGCAGCTTAGAGGGGACAGGGGGCAATGAGCAGTTCTTC; cdr3_aa: CASSLEGTGGNEQFF
j_call: TRBJ2-4; clone_size: once; d_call: NA; v_call: TRBV7-2; cdr3_nt: TGTGCCAGCAGCTTAGTGGGAAATAGAAGCATTCAGTACTTC; cdr3_aa: CASSLVGNRSIQYF
j_call: TRBJ1-4; clone_size: NA; d_call: NA; v_call: TRBV7-2; cdr3_nt: TGTGCCAGCAGCTTGTCGCGGCGGCCATCTAATGAAAAACTGTTTTTT; cdr3_aa: CASSLSRRPSNEKLFF
j_call: TRBJ2-7; clone_size: once; d_call: TRBD1; v_call: TRBV6-2/TRBV6-3; cdr3_nt: TGTGCCAGCAGCAAACGACAGGGCGACCCTAATGAGCAGTACTTC; cdr3_aa: CASSKRQGDPNEQYF
j_call: TRBJ2-7; clone_size: NA; d_call: TRBD2; v_call: TRBV11-2; cdr3_nt: TGTGCCAGCAGCCTACCGACTAGCGGGCCCTCATCCTACGAGCAGTACTTC; cdr3_aa: CASSLPTSGPSSYEQYF
j_call: TRBJ2-7; clone_size: NA; d_call: NA; v_call: TRBV11-3; cdr3_nt: TGTGCCAGCAGCTTTCTCCTGGCCATCGGATACGAGCAGTACTTC; cdr3_aa: CASSFLLAIGYEQYF